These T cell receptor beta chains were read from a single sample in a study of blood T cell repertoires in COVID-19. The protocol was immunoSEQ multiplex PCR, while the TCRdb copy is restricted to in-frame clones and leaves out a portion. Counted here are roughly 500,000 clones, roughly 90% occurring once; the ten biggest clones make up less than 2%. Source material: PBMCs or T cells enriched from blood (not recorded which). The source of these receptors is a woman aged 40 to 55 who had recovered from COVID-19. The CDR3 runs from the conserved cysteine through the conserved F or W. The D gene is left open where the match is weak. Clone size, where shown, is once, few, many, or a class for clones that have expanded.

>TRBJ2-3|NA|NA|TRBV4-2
CASSQEAPGRDPRYF
TGTGCCAGCAGCCAAGAGGCCCCCGGGCGGGACCCGCGGTATTTT
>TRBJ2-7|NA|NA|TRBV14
CASSQLLTIYEQYF
TGTGCCAGCAGCCAACTACTGACAATCTACGAGCAGTACTTC
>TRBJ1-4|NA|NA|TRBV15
CATGEDRYNEKLFF
TGTGCCACCGGGGAAGACAGATATAATGAAAAACTGTTTTTT
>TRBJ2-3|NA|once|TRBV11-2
CASSDRRGLNTDTQYF
TGTGCCAGCAGCGATAGGCGGGGACTCAACACAGATACGCAGTATTTT
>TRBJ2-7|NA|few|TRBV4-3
CASSQERETYEQYF
TGCGCCAGCAGCCAAGAGAGGGAGACCTACGAGCAGTACTTC
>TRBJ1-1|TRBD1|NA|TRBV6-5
CASSINRGMNTEAFF
TGTGCCAGCAGTATCAACAGGGGAATGAACACTGAAGCTTTCTTT
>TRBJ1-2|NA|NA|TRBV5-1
CASSLGHRPLSYTF
TGCGCCAGCAGCCTTGGTCACAGACCCCTCAGCTACACCTTC
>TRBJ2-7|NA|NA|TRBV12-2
CASRLGPGTSDYEQYF
TGTGCAAGTCGCTTAGGTCCCGGGACTAGCGACTACGAGCAGTACTTC
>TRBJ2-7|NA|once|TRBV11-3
CASSLDPGEEQYF
TGTGCCAGCAGCTTAGACCCGGGGGAAGAGCAGTACTTC
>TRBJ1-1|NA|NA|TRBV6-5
CASSQPRDNPEAFF
TGTGCCAGCAGTCAACCCCGGGACAACCCTGAAGCTTTCTTT
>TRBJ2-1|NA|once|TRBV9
CASSANVAVYNEQFF
TGTGCCAGCAGCGCTAACGTGGCGGTTTACAATGAGCAGTTCTTC
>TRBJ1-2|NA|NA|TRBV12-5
CASGLSAAGSGYTF
TGTGCTAGTGGTTTGTCGGCCGCCGGGAGTGGCTACACCTTC
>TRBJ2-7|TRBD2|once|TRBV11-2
CASSPRLAGVYEQYF
TGTGCCAGCAGTCCAAGACTAGCGGGAGTCTACGAGCAGTACTTC
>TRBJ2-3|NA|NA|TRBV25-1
CAGQSSTDTQYF
TGTGCCGGCCAATCTAGCACAGATACGCAGTATTTT
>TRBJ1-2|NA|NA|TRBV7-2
CASSSPHLYGYTF
TGTGCCAGCAGCTCCCCCCATCTATACGGCTACACCTTC
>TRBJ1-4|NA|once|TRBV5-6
CASSLPTNEKLFF
TGTGCCAGCAGCCTACCAACTAATGAAAAACTGTTTTTT
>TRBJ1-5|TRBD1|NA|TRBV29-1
CSAALGGTGDQPQHF
TGCAGCGCCGCCTTGGGGGGGACAGGGGATCAGCCCCAGCATTTT
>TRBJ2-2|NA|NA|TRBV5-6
CASSLGTSGELFF
TGTGCCAGCAGCTTGGGTACTTCCGGGGAGCTGTTTTTT
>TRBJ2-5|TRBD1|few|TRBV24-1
CATSEPAQGQQETQYF
TGTGCCACCAGTGAGCCAGCCCAGGGACAGCAAGAGACCCAGTACTTC
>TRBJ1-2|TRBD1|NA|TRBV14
CASSQVGQGHGYTF
TGTGCCAGCAGCCAAGTGGGACAGGGGCATGGCTACACCTTC
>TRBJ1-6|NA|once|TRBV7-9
CASRGGNLNSPLHF
TGTGCCAGCAGGGGAGGGAACCTTAATTCACCCCTCCACTTT
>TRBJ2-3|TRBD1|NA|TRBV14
CASSQTDRGKVDTQYF
TGTGCCAGCAGCCAAACGGACAGGGGAAAGGTAGATACGCAGTATTTT
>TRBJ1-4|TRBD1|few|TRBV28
CASSPTGVLSTNEKLFF
TGTGCCAGCAGCCCGACAGGGGTGCTGTCAACTAATGAAAAACTGTTTTTT
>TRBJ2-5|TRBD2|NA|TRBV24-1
CATSTPGLAGDGTETQYF
TGTGCCACCAGTACACCGGGACTAGCGGGAGATGGGACAGAGACCCAGTACTTC
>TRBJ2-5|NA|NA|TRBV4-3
CASSQADGVRGETQYF
TGCGCCAGCAGCCAAGCTGATGGCGTCCGCGGAGAGACCCAGTACTTC
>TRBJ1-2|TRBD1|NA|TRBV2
CASSTNYWTGSNYGYTF
TGTGCCAGTTCAACCAATTACTGGACAGGATCTAACTATGGCTACACCTTC
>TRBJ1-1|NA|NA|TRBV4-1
CASRTLRGTEAFF
TGCGCCAGCAGAACTCTTAGGGGCACTGAAGCTTTCTTT
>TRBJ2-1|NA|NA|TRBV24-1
CATSDFESYNEQFF
TGTGCCACCAGTGATTTTGAGTCCTACAATGAGCAGTTCTTC
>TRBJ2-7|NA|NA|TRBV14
CASSQVSLGNGEQYF
TGTGCCAGCAGCCAAGTTTCTCTGGGCAACGGCGAGCAGTACTTC
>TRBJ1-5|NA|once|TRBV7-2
CASSKTGYAQPQHF
TGTGCCAGCAGTAAAACAGGGTACGCTCAGCCCCAGCATTTT
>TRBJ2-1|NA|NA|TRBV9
CASSVSSGNEQFF
TGTGCCAGCAGCGTTTCCAGCGGCAATGAGCAGTTCTTC
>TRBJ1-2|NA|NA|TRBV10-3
CAISPQVTNYGYTF
TGTGCCATCAGTCCACAGGTGACTAACTATGGCTACACCTTC
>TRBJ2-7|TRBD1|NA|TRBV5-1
CASSPMTGGHEQYF
TGCGCCAGCAGCCCCATGACAGGGGGCCACGAGCAGTACTTC
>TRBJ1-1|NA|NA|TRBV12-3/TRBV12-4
CASSFSPNTEAFF
TGTGCCAGCAGTTTCTCTCCGAACACTGAAGCTTTCTTT
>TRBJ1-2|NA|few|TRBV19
CASSKEVWTF
TGTGCCAGTAGTAAGGAGGTGTGGACCTTC
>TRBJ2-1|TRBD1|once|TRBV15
CATRNPVPDRALSEQFF
TGTGCCACCAGGAACCCAGTTCCGGACAGGGCGCTTAGTGAGCAGTTCTTC
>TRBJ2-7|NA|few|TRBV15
CATSSYSGEQYF
TGTGCCACCAGCAGCTACAGTGGCGAGCAGTACTTC
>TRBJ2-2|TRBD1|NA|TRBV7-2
CTSRTGTGRTGELFF
TGTACCAGCAGAACCGGGACAGGGAGGACCGGGGAGCTGTTTTTT
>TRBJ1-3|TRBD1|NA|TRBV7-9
CASSFGLTGSGNTIYF
TGTGCCAGCAGCTTCGGTCTGACAGGGTCAGGAAACACCATATATTTT
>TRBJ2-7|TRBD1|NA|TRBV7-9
CASSLLQGQGSYEQYF
TGTGCCAGCAGCTTACTTCAGGGACAGGGCTCCTACGAGCAGTACTTC
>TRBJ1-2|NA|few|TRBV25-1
CASSGPRGAGYTF
TGTGCCAGCAGTGGCCCCAGGGGCGCCGGCTACACCTTC
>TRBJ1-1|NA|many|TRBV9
CASSVAPVF
TGTGCCAGCAGCGTAGCCCCCGTCTTT
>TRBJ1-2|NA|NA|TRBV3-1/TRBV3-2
CASSQKGGLDGYTF
TGTGCCAGCAGCCAAAAAGGGGGATTGGATGGCTACACCTTC
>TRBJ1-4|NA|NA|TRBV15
CATSRDKGATNEKLFF
TGTGCCACCAGCAGAGATAAGGGGGCAACTAATGAAAAACTGTTTTTT
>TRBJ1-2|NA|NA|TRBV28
CASSFWEGSYGYTF
TGTGCCAGCAGTTTCTGGGAGGGTAGCTATGGCTACACCTTC
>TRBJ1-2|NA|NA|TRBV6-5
CASSYGGVSGYTF
TGTGCCAGCAGTTACGGAGGGGTGAGTGGCTACACCTTC
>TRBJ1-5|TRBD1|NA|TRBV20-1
CSASNRAGGQPQHF
TGCAGTGCTAGTAATCGGGCAGGGGGTCAGCCCCAGCATTTT
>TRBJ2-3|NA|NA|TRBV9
CASSVDITDTQYF
TGTGCCAGCAGCGTAGACATCACAGATACGCAGTATTTT
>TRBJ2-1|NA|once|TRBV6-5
CASSWRGSYNEQFF
TGTGCCAGCAGTTGGAGAGGCTCCTACAATGAGCAGTTCTTC
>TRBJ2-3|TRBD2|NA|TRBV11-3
CASSRRLAGEDTQYF
TGTGCCAGCAGCAGGCGACTAGCGGGAGAGGATACGCAGTATTTT
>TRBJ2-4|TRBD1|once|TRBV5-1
CASSLGQGSNIQYF
TGCGCCAGCAGCCTCGGACAGGGAAGCAACATTCAGTACTTC